This T cell receptor (beta chain) was observed in a study of T cells in Graves' hyperthyroidism and ophthalmopathy. With 2 bases removed from V and 0 bases from J, the gap between germline ends came to 7 bases. This CDR3 region has 15 residues. Germline CDR1 is SGHNT and CDR2 is YENEEA. In this sample, this clonotype turned up many times. These patients, aged 18 to 65, had recently diagnosed hyperthyroidism lasting under 2 months. Used for diagnoses were clinical symptoms, serum thyroxine and TRAb, thyroid ultrasound and orbital computed tomography. Sampled blood dates from first hyperthyroidism diagnosis, and it precedes any ophthalmopathy symptoms. Source material for PBMCs was more than 7.5 ml fresh peripheral blood. Amplified TCR beta CDR3 regions came from RNA transcripts. With the HTBI primer set, the TCR CDR3 went through a first round of RT-PCR. TCRdb ran MiXCR on the multiplex PCR reads and lists one entry per CDR3 protein. This table has a few hundred thousand distinct CDR3 sequences, 13% appearing once.

Sequenced: blood. The chain recombines TRBV11-3 with TRBJ2-2; D is unclear. The TCR sequence derives from a man aged 25-45 years with Graves' hyperthyroidism that later progressed to Graves' ophthalmopathy. The CDR3 DNA reads TGTGCCAGCAGCTTAAGGGCGGCGAACACCGGGGAGCTGTTTTTT. Amino acid sequence: CASSLRAANTGELFF.